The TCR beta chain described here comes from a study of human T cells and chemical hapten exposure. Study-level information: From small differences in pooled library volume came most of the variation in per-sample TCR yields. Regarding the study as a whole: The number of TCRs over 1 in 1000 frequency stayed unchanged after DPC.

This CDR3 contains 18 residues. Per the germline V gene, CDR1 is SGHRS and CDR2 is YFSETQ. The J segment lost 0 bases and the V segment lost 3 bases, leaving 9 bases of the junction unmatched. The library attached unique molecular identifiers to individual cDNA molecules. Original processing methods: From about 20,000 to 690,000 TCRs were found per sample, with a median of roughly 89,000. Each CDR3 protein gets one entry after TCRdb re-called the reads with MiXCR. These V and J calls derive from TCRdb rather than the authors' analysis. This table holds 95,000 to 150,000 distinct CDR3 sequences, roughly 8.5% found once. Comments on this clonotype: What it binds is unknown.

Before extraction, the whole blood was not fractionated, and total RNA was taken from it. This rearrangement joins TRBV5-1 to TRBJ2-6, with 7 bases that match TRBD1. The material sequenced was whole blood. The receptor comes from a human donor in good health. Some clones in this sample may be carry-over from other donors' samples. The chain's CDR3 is CASSSRQGVLSGANVLTF. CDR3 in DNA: TGCGCCAGCAGCTCCAGACAGGGAGTCCTCTCTGGGGCCAACGTCCTGACTTTC.